What follows are 26 T cell receptor beta chains derived from one specimen sequenced in a study of graft-versus-host responses after intestinal transplantation (TCRdb year 2021). This sample's time point label indicates: cells obtained before transplantation from donor or recipient. Library generation was performed with the immunoSEQ multiplex PCR assay. The table was pulled from immuneACCESS by TCRdb, which kept in-frame rearrangements only. Such tables lose some clones; where checked, under half of the loss comes from unresolved V genes, and the rest has no known cause. Here the sample has about 70,000 clones; about 94% occur a single time. About 0.53% of the sample lies in the top ten. These receptors have no identified antigens. Material: unstimulated CD8+ T cells sorted from spleen or lymph node cells, obtained before intestinal transplant. Receptors originate from a human donor who received an intestinal transplant.

V usage is TRBV14 and J usage is TRBJ2-2; perhaps TRBD2 as D (6 bases). The CDR3 has 17 amino acids. Trimming cost V 1 base and J 7 bases, with 19 bases left between them. From germline, CDR1 is SGHDN and CDR2 FVKESK. The CDR3: CASSQAIWREAVGELFF. The DNA of the CDR3 is TGTGCCAGCAGCCAAGCGATTTGGAGGGAAGCGGTCGGGGAGCTGTTTTTT.

The rearrangement joins TRBV5-6 to TRBJ1-4; maybe TRBD1 (5 bases). CDR1 is SGHDT, CDR2 YYEEEE, per germline. V was clipped by 4 bases and J by 8 bases, with 18 bases between them. This CDR3 spans 15 amino acids. Written as DNA, the CDR3 is TGTGCCAGCAGCCTATTGGGGGAGTTCGGGGAAAAACTGTTTTTT. Residues: CASSLLGEFGEKLFF.

This clone showed up just once. This chain joins TRBV7-9 and TRBJ2-3, with D perhaps TRBD2 (6 bases). This CDR3 spans 16 amino acids. In germline, CDR1 is SEHNR, CDR2 FQNEAQ (reference sequence). V was shortened by 4 bases and J by 5 bases, with 19 bases between the two germline ends. The DNA for the CDR3 is TGTGCCAGCAGCTCCCTGAGTGTAGGAGGGCGAGATACGCAGTATTTT. Translated: CASSSLSVGGRDTQYF.

This sequence joins TRBV4-1 and TRBJ1-1; D call uncertain. Trimming took off 0 bases at V and 0 bases at J, with 5 bases between the two ends. This CDR3 spans 14 amino acids. Germline assignment: CDR1 MGHRA and CDR2 YSYEKL. For the CDR3, the DNA is TGCGCCAGCAGCCAAGATCCGGTGAACACTGAAGCTTTCTTT. Protein product: CASSQDPVNTEAFF.

This sequence joins TRBV15 and TRBJ2-3, with D perhaps TRBD2 (6 bases). This CDR3 is built from 15 residues. Germline V gene lookup returns CDR1 LNHNV and CDR2 YYDKDF (reference sequence). Between the trimmed V and J ends, which lost 0 bases and 6 bases, there was a span of 13 bases. In nucleotides, the CDR3 is TGTGCCACCAGCAGAGATAGGGGCGCGGGGGATACGCAGTATTTT. It is translated as CATSRDRGAGDTQYF.

The rearrangement links TRBV13 to TRBJ2-5; D remains ambiguous. The CDR3 runs to 14 residues. V was cut by 3 bases and J by 3 bases, with 11 bases left in between. Looked up from germline, CDR1 is PRHDT and CDR2 is FYEKMQ (reference sequence). In nucleotides, the CDR3 is TGTGCCAGCAGCTTGGACGGACGAGAAGAGACCCAGTACTTC. It specifies CASSLDGREETQYF.

In the case of this clone: At one end, the junction sequence differs from germline, possibly due to a read error. The identical CDR3 is also encoded by other nucleotide sequences in the sample. The V call is TRBV5-4, the J call TRBJ2-2, with D perhaps TRBD1 (5 bases). CDR1 is SGHNT and CDR2 is YYREEE in the germline V gene (reference sequence). This CDR3 is built from 16 residues. Here the CDR3 DNA reads TGCGCCAGCAGCTTGCTTTCGTTCAGGGATAACGGGGAGCTGTTTTTT. It specifies CASSLLSFRDNGELFF.

The gene calls are TRBV27 and TRBJ2-5; D is possibly TRBD2 (6 bases). The germline gives CDR1 MNHEY, CDR2 SMNVEV (reference sequence). CDR3 length: 15 amino acids. Trimming removed 6 bases from V and 5 bases from J, with 19 bases in between. Here the CDR3 reads CASSPSTSIRETQYF. CDR3 coding DNA: TGTGCCAGCAGCCCTTCTACTAGCATCCGCGAGACCCAGTACTTC.

The rearrangement links TRBV27 to TRBJ2-1, with 11 bases fitting TRBD2. This CDR3 contains 18 residues. Losses at the gene ends were 1 base for V and 6 bases for J; bases not matched to a gene: 11. Looked up from germline, CDR1 is MNHEY and CDR2 is SMNVEV (reference sequence). CDR3: CASSLYTGLAERGNEQFF. DNA of the CDR3: TGTGCCAGCAGTTTATACACGGGACTAGCGGAAAGGGGCAATGAGCAGTTCTTC.

This chain links TRBV9 with TRBJ2-2, with 8 bases identical to TRBD2. Trimming at V came to 3 bases and at J to 4 bases, leaving 11 bases not matched to a gene. Per germline, CDR1 SGDLS and CDR2 YYNGEE. CDR3 length equals 17 residues. The CDR3 nucleotides are TGTGCCAGCAGCGCTCCAATCCCGGGACTAGTCACCGGGGAGCTGTTTTTT. This sequence encodes CASSAPIPGLVTGELFF.

This clone was recorded only once. DNA for the CDR3: TGTGCCACAGGTGTAGCTCCGAGCGAGCAGTACTTC. Amino acids: CATGVAPSEQYF. The rearrangement links TRBV2 to TRBJ2-7; D ambiguous. Trimming took off 10 bases at V and 6 bases at J, with 16 bases between the two ends. This CDR3 contains 12 residues. The germline gives CDR1 SNHLY, CDR2 FYNNEI. Based on the CDR3 plus reference TRBV2 and TRBJ2-7, the full variable domain is EPEVTQTPSHQVTQMGQEVILRCVPISNHLYFYWYRQILGQKVEFLVSFYNNEISEKSEIFDDQFSVERPDGSNFTLKIRSTKLEDSAMYFCATGVAPSEQYFGPGTRLTVT.

The V call is TRBV6-4, the J call TRBJ2-7, with D possibly TRBD2 on 6 matching bases. Germline V gene data show CDR1 as MRHNA and CDR2 as SNTAGT. The V and J ends lost 6 bases and 4 bases respectively, with 28 bases between them. This CDR3 has 18 residues. CDR3 DNA sequence: TGTGCCAGCAGGGCGTGGGGCAAGGATTATTCTCGGGGGTACGAGCAGTACTTC. As protein: CASRAWGKDYSRGYEQYF.

The chain carries TRBV6-6 and TRBJ2-7; possible D gene TRBD2, 5 bases. The CDR3 contains 12 residues. V lost 1 base, J lost 7 bases, and 8 bases lay in between. The germline V gene encodes CDR1 MNHNY and CDR2 SVGAGI (reference sequence). In DNA, the CDR3 is TGTGCCAGCAGTTACTACCGGAGGGAGCAGTACTTC. Encoded protein: CASSYYRREQYF.

CDR3 sequence: CASSPAIATIHHNSPLHF. The CDR3 nucleotides are TGTGCCAGCAGTCCAGCTATAGCTACAATACATCATAATTCACCCCTCCACTTT. V is TRBV21-1 and J is TRBJ1-6. TRBV21-1 is a known pseudogene. CDR3 length equals 18 residues.

J is TRBJ1-1 and V is TRBV6-1, with D possibly TRBD1 on 5 matching bases. This CDR3 spans 13 amino acids. V lost 3 bases, J lost 7 bases, and 12 bases lay in between. Germline V gene sequence: CDR1 MNHNS, CDR2 SASEGT. In DNA, the CDR3 is TGTGCCAGCAGTGATTGGCAGGGCAGTGAAGCTTTCTTT. Translation gives CASSDWQGSEAFF.

CDR3 in DNA: TGTGCCAGCAGTGAATTCCAGACAACCATCCCACATAACTATGGCTACACCTTC. Its translation is CASSEFQTTIPHNYGYTF. The chain carries TRBV6-1 and TRBJ1-2, with D uncertain. The length of the CDR3 is 18 residues. In germline, CDR1 is MNHNS, CDR2 SASEGT. The V and J ends lost 2 bases and 1 base respectively, with 20 bases between them.

The V gene is TRBV4-1, the J gene TRBJ2-7; TRBD1 might be the D (6 bases). Looked up from germline, CDR1 is MGHRA and CDR2 is YSYEKL. Trimming removed 0 bases from V and 1 base from J, with 10 bases in between. This CDR3 comprises 15 residues. CDR3 in amino acids: CASSQDDRRSYEQYF. In DNA, the CDR3 is TGCGCCAGCAGCCAAGACGACAGGCGGTCCTACGAGCAGTACTTC.

J is TRBJ2-5 and V is TRBV5-4; D not resolved. CDR1 is SGHNT and CDR2 is YYREEE in the germline V gene (reference sequence). This CDR3 region has 14 residues. Trimming removed 0 bases at V and 1 base at J, with 7 bases between. The DNA for the CDR3 is TGTGCCAGCAGCTTGGAACGGGCCCAAGAGACCCAGTACTTC. It codes for CASSLERAQETQYF.

This clone appeared a single time. The rearrangement joins TRBV15 to TRBJ2-7, with TRBD2 matching over 8 bases. The CDR3 spans 14 residues. Germline V lookup: CDR1 LNHNV, CDR2 YYDKDF (reference sequence). Trimming at V came to 6 bases and at J to 2 bases, leaving 6 bases not matched to a gene. CDR3 sequence (DNA): TGTGCCACCAGTTTGCAGCGGGAGACCTACGAGCAGTACTTC. Protein sequence: CATSLQRETYEQYF.

The gene calls are TRBV9 and TRBJ2-1; 11 bases line up with TRBD2. Trimming took 0 bases from V and 7 from J; bases not matched to a gene: 9. The length of the CDR3 is 17 residues. Germline-derived CDR1 and CDR2 are SGDLS and YYNGEE. CDR3 residues: CASSVGFRLAGRNEQFF. The CDR3 DNA reads as TGTGCCAGCAGCGTAGGCTTCAGACTAGCGGGAAGGAATGAGCAGTTCTTC. Looking up the rest from reference TRBV9 and TRBJ2-1 gives the full variable domain: DSGVTQTPKHLITATGQRVTLRCSPRSGDLSVYWYQQSLDQGLQFLIQYYNGEERAKGNILERFSAQQFPDLHSELNLSSLELGDSALYFCASSVGFRLAGRNEQFFGPGTRLTVL.

The CDR3 reads CASSQLRGSNEQYF. In nucleotides, the CDR3 is TGTGCCAGCAGCCAATTGAGAGGGAGCAACGAGCAGTACTTC. The rearrangement uses TRBV27 and TRBJ2-7; D is perhaps TRBD2 (5 bases). This CDR3 has 14 residues. Germline V gene sequence: CDR1 MNHEY, CDR2 SMNVEV (reference sequence). Between the trimmed V and J ends, which lost 6 bases and 5 bases, there was a span of 17 bases.

This chain uses TRBV27 with TRBJ1-2; the match to TRBD1 covers 7 bases. CDR1 and CDR2 from the germline V gene are MNHEY and SMNVEV (reference sequence). V dropped 5 bases and J dropped 4; count of bases not matched to a gene: 7. CDR3 length: 14 amino acids. CDR3 nucleotide sequence: TGTGCCAGCAGTCTTACAGGGGACCTCTATGGCTACACCTTC. This encodes CASSLTGDLYGYTF.

This clone has only one observation. The CDR3 here is CASSPDWEDTEAFF. The CDR3 region has the DNA TGTGCCAGCTCACCAGATTGGGAGGACACTGAAGCTTTCTTT. This sequence joins TRBV18 and TRBJ1-1; D gene ambiguous. The germline CDR1 and CDR2 sequences are KGHSH and LQKENI. V lost 2 bases to trimming and J lost 3 bases, with 10 bases between them. This CDR3 comprises 14 residues.

The chain recombines TRBV19 with TRBJ2-1; 7 nucleotides align to TRBD1. In germline, CDR1 is LNHDA, CDR2 SQIVND (reference sequence). The CDR3 runs to 14 residues. J gave up 8 bases and V 5 bases, and 9 bases lay outside the gene matches. CDR3 DNA: TGTGCCAGTAGTGACCTACAGGGGATCGATGAGCAGTTCTTC. Translated, it gives CASSDLQGIDEQFF.

The chain joins TRBV5-1 to TRBJ2-1, with TRBD1 matching 8 bases. Trimming removed 0 bases from V and 4 bases from J; junction bases left unmatched: 18. The CDR3 has 20 amino acids. Germline loops: CDR1 SGHRS, CDR2 YFSETQ. CDR3 DNA sequence: TGCGCCAGCAGCTTGGCCAGTGCAGGGGGCGCCGATATCCGTTACAATGAGCAGTTCTTC. The encoded protein is CASSLASAGGADIRYNEQFF.

The chain combines TRBV28 with TRBJ2-1; 12 nucleotides agree with TRBD1. V lost 4 bases and J lost 10; bases outside the gene matches: 11. In germline, CDR1 is MDHEN, CDR2 SYDVKM. The CDR3 loop spans 16 amino acids. CDR3 region: CASSSRDRGPGWEQFF. In DNA, the CDR3 is TGTGCCAGCAGTTCCCGGGACAGGGGGCCCGGTTGGGAGCAGTTCTTC.